This T cell receptor (beta chain) was identified during a study of T-cell reconstitution after alpha-beta-depleted transplantation in children (dated by TCRdb to about 2016). Regarding the research as a whole: Using TCR repertoire profiling, the study followed T-cell immune reconstitution in a quantitative way in children after TCRalphabeta/CD19-depleted allogeneic hematopoietic cell transplantation. Here is what the overall study found, with its caveats: In some patients, high TCRbeta diversity at day 60 was attributed to recipient T cells and intrathymic progenitors that had survived conditioning. Hyperexpanded clone frequencies declined over subsequent months; after one year, T-cell counts and TCRbeta diversity were mostly attributed to newly produced T cells. Apparently early alphabetaT-cell count recovery about two months after transplant reportedly relied on only several hundred rapidly expanded clones derived from non-depleted graft cells.

Receptors were amplified or captured by PCR. The sequencer was an Illumina HiSeq 2500. Molecular barcoding was employed in the preparation of TCR libraries, with unique molecular identifiers being used to normalize TCRbeta repertoire quantification. TCRdb cleaned the public reads at Q25 with fastp, built clones with MiXCR and kept in-frame beta chains. Every distinct CDR3 protein forms one entry, paired with its most common genes and DNA. The sample records 800,000 to 1,000,000 distinct CDR3 sequences, less than 30% of which are singletons. Of the sample, 28% falls within the top ten clones. This clonotype turned up a few times. What this receptor recognizes is not known. The input lacks base qualities; no much larger clone sits a single base away. The germline V gene encodes CDR1 SGHRS and CDR2 YFSETQ. The V and J ends are trimmed by 2 bases and 2 bases, leaving 12 bases between them. The CDR3 measures 15 amino acids from cysteine to phenylalanine. CDR3 DNA is the only sequence kept; it has 45 bases, read in frame from the first base.

The treatment or condition label of this sample denotes: allogeneic hematopoietic cell transplantation with graft depleted of TCRalphabeta T cells and CD19 B cells. Transplant recipients were children who received TCRalphabeta/CD19-depleted allogeneic hematopoietic cell grafts. This receptor was obtained from a boy less than two years old who had a stem cell transplant for SCID, so the T cells may come from the graft donor. The chain uses TRBV5-1 and TRBJ2-3; a weak D assignment points to TRBD2 (5 bases agree). The sequencing used PBMCs, mostly from graft donor cells, collected 360 days after TCRalphabeta/CD19-depleted stem cell transplant. The base sequence is TGCGCCAGCAGCTTAGACTACCAAATCACAGATACGCAGTATTTT. Translated, this is CASSLDYQITDTQYF.